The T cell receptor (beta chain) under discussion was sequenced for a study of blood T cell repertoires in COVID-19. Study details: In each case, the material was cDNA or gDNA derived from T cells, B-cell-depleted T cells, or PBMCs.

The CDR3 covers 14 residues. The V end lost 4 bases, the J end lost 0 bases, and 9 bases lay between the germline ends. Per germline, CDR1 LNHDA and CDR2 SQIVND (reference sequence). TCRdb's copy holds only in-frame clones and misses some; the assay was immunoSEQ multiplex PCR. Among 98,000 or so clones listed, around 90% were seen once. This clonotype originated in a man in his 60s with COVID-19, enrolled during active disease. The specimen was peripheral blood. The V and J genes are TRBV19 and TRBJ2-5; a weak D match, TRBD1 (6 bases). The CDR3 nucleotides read TGTGCCAGTAGTAACCGGGACAACCAAGAGACCCAGTACTTC. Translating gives CASSNRDNQETQYF.